This T cell receptor beta chain was obtained from a study of T cells expressing NK-cell markers. Study overall: With respect to HCMV, seven of the eight sequenced donors were seropositive, and one was seronegative.

In the case of this clonotype: What it recognizes is unknown.

The CDR3 covers 18 residues. Germline CDR1 reads MNHEY; CDR2 reads SMNVEV (reference sequence). TCRdb reprocessed the 5' RACE reads, with one entry per CDR3 protein and no DNA. This table holds 550,000 to 600,000 distinct CDR3 sequences. Study-wide results and caveats: What remained unclear was the HCMV specificity of expanded NKG2C+ T cell clones. Once again these clonotypes came out on top in the CD3+CD56-NKG2C+ fraction of several donors. Of the CD8+ T cells in more than five donors, about 1.0-7.0% belonged to dominant NKG2C+ clonotypes.

The chain carries TRBV27 and TRBJ2-2; TCRdb reports TRBD1, a call that lacks DNA to check it against. This clonotype originated in a man aged 18 to 29 in good health. The sample comprised blood T cells: a sorted CD56 or NKG2C T cell subset, CD4+ or CD8+ T cells, or bulk PBMC T cells (not recorded which). This chain's CDR3 is CASSLRGRQTFNTGELFF.